This TCR beta chain derives from a study of cytomegalovirus exposure and HLA in healthy donors. A multiplex PCR was run with 60 Vbeta primers and 13 Jbeta primers. Sequencing used immunoSEQ multiplex PCR; TCRdb keeps in-frame clones, though not all of them. This sample has over 85,000 clones, with more than 70% found just once. The junction had 9 bases not matched to a gene; V was cut back by 4 bases and J by 2 bases. The CDR3 sequence is 15 residues long. Germline CDR1 and CDR2: SGHDT and YYEEEE. The sequencing sample was made of PBMCs. This chain connects TRBV5-6 to TRBJ2-7; 7 bases agree with TRBD1. This receptor was obtained from a middle-aged woman in good health and CMV-seronegative. CDR3 amino acids: CASSPSGTVPYEQYF. The CDR3 DNA follows: TGTGCCAGCAGCCCCTCCGGGACAGTCCCCTACGAGCAGTACTTC.